This T cell receptor (beta chain) was retrieved from a study of T-cell reconstitution after alpha-beta-depleted transplantation in children. Study outcomes and limitations: Diversity of TCRbeta at day 60 was high in some patients, arising from surviving recipient T cells and thymic progenitors. As was reported, about two months after transplant, alpha-beta T cells came from several hundred expanded graft clones. At the one-year point after transplant, T-cell counts and TCRbeta diversity were found to come mostly from T cells that had been newly produced.

Unique molecular identifiers were incorporated into the prepared TCRbeta library. One entry per CDR3 protein results from TCRdb running MiXCR on the PCR reads. The sample lists some 50,000 distinct CDR3 sequences, approximately 8.7% occurring once. Trimming shortened V by 6 bases and J by 6 bases, and 15 bases separated the two germline ends. Germline values: CDR1 MDHEN, CDR2 SYDVKM. The length of the CDR3 is 14 residues. This clonotype occurred many times. Its cognate antigen is unknown. This receptor was identified in a male patient aged 2 to 10 who had a stem cell transplant for chronic granulomatous disease, so the T cells may come from the graft donor. The rearrangement joins TRBV28 to TRBJ2-4; D is possibly TRBD2 (6 bases). Sequenced material: PBMCs, mostly from graft donor cells, taken 60 days after TCRalphabeta/CD19-depleted stem cell transplant. The CDR3 DNA is TGTGCCAGCAGCGGGGGAGGCGGTGGAAACATTCAGTACTTC. Residues: CASSGGGGGNIQYF.